Listed here is a single TCR beta chain. The antigen is unknown. The length of the CDR3 is 15 residues. V was shortened by 3 bases and J by 2 bases, with 11 bases between the two germline ends. Germline assignment: CDR1 MDHEN and CDR2 SYDVKM. This entry comes from a study of blood T cells in healthy people across ages. General study results and limits: PBMCs were not sorted, which prevented a conclusive comparison of naive versus antigen-experienced cells.

Primed by a sample-barcoded 5' primer and a J-beta primer mix, a second PCR proceeded for about 6 to 12 cycles. One entry per CDR3 protein results from TCRdb running MiXCR on the 5' RACE reads. The table shows about 780,000 distinct CDR3 sequences, with less than 60% occurring only once. Total RNA extraction produced at least 5.5 micrograms (per sample) for the study. Sequenced sample: blood. The sequence came from a man older than 75 in good health. The gene calls are TRBV28 and TRBJ1-3, with a possible D match to TRBD1 (6 bases). CDR3 DNA sequence: TGTGCCAGCAGTTTGATCAGGGGAACTGGAAACACCATATATTTT. The encoded protein is CASSLIRGTGNTIYF.